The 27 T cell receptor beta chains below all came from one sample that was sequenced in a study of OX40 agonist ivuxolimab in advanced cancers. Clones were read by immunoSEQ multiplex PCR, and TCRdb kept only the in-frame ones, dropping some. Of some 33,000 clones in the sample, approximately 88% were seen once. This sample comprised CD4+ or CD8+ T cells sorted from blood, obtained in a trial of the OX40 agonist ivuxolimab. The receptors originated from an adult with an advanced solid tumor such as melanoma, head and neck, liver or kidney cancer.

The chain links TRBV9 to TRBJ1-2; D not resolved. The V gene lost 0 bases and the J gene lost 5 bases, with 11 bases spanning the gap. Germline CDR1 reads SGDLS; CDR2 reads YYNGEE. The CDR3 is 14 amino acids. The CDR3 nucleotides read TGTGCCAGCAGCGTAGCTAAAGGGCCATATGGCTACACCTTC. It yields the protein CASSVAKGPYGYTF.

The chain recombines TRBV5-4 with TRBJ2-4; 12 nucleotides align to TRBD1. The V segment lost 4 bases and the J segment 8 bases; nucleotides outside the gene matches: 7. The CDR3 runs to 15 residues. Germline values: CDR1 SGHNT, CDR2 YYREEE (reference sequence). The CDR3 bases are TGTGCCAGCAGCCGGGACAGGGGGCTTGGAGACATTCAGTACTTC. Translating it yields CASSRDRGLGDIQYF.

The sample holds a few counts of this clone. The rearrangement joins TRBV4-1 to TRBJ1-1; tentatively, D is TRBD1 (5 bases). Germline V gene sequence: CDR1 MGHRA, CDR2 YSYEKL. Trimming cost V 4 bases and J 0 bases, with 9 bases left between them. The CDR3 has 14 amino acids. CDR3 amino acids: CASSLGALNTEAFF. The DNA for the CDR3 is TGCGCCAGCAGCCTAGGGGCTCTGAACACTGAAGCTTTCTTT.

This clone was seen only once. This CDR3 reads CASSGGGDYGYTF. CDR3 nucleotide sequence: TGCGCCAGCAGCGGTGGGGGGGACTATGGCTACACCTTC. V and J are TRBV4-1 and TRBJ1-2, with D possibly TRBD1 on 5 matching bases. CDR1 is MGHRA and CDR2 is YSYEKL in the germline V gene. V lost 5 bases and J lost 3, with 10 bases in between. The CDR3 spans 13 residues.

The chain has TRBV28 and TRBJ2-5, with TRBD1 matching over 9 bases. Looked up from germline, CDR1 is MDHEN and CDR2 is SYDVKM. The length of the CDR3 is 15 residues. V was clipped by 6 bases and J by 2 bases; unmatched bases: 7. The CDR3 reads CASRDRGWAQETQYF. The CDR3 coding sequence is TGTGCCAGCAGAGACAGGGGGTGGGCACAAGAGACCCAGTACTTC.

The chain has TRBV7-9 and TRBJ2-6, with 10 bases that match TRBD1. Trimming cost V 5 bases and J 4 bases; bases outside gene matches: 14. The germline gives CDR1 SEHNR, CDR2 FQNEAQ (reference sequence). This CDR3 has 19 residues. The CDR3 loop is CASSLPRDRGSPGANVLTF. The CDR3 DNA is TGTGCCAGCAGCCTGCCCCGGGACAGGGGCTCACCCGGGGCCAACGTCCTGACTTTC.

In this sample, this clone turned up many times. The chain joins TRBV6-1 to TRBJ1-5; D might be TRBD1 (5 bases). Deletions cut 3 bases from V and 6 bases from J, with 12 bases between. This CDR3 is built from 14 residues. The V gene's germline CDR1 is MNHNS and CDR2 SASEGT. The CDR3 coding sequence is TGTGCCAGCAGTGACGGACATATTGCTCAGCCCCAGCATTTT. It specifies CASSDGHIAQPQHF.

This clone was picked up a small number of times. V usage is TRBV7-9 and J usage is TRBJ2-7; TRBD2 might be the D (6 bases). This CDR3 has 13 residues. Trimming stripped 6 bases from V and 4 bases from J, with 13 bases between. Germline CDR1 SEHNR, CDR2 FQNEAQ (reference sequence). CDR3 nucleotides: TGTGCCAGCAGTGAGCTAGCGAGATACGAGCAGTACTTC. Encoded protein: CASSELARYEQYF.

The CDR3 here is CASSEEDTIYF. The CDR3 DNA sequence: TGTGCCAGCAGTGAAGAAGACACCATATATTTT. The V and J genes are TRBV25-1 and TRBJ1-3, with D uncertain. V was clipped by 2 bases and J by 8 bases, with 4 bases between them. This CDR3 is built from 11 residues. CDR1 MGHDK and CDR2 SYGVNS come from the germline V gene. The whole variable domain, filled in from reference TRBV25-1 and TRBJ1-3, reads EADIYQTPRYLVIGTGKKITLECSQTMGHDKMYWYQQDPGMELHLIHYSYGVNSTEKGDLSSESTVSRIRTEHFPLTLESARPSHTSQYLCASSEEDTIYFGEGSWLTVV.

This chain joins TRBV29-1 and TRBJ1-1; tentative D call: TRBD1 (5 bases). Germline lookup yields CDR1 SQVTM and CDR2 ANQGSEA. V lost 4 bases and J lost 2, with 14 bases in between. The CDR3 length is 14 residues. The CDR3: CSVVKGRTNTEAFF. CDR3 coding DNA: TGCAGCGTTGTAAAAGGACGGACAAACACTGAAGCTTTCTTT.

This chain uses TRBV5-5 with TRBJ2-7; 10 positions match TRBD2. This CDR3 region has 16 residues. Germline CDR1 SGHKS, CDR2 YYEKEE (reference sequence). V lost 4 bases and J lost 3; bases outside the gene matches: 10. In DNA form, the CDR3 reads TGTGCCAGCAGCCCTCACGGGGCTAGCGGGAGCTACGAGCAGTACTTC. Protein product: CASSPHGASGSYEQYF.

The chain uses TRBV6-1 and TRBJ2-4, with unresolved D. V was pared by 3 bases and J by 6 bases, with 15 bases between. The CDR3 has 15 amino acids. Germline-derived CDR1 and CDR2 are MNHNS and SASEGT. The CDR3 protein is CASSDWVSGPNIQYF. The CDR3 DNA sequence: TGTGCCAGCAGTGATTGGGTCTCTGGTCCAAACATTCAGTACTTC.

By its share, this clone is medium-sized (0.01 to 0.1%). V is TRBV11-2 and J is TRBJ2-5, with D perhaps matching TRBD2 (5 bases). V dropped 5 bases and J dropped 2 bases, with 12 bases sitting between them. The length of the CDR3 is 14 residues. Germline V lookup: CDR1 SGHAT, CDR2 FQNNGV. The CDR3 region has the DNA TGTGCCAGCAGCCAGACTCCGGGACAAGAGACCCAGTACTTC. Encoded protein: CASSQTPGQETQYF.

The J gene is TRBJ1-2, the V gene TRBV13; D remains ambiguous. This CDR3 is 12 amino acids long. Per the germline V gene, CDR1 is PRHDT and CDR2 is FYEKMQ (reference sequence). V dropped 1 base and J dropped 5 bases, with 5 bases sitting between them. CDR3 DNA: TGTGCCAGCAGCTTAGAGGATTATGGCTACACCTTC. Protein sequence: CASSLEDYGYTF.

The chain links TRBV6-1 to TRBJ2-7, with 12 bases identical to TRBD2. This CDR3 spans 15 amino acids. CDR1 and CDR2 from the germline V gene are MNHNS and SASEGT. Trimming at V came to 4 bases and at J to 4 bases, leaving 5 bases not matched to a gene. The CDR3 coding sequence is TGTGCCAGCAGTGCTGGACTAGCGGGAATATACGAGCAGTACTTC. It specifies CASSAGLAGIYEQYF.

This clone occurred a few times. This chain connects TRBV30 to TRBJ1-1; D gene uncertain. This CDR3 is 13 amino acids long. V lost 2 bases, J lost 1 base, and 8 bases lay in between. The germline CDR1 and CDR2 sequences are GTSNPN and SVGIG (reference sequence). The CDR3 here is CAWSYGPNTEAFF. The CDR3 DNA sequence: TGTGCCTGGAGTTATGGGCCGAACACTGAAGCTTTCTTT. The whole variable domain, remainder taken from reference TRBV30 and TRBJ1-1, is SQTIHQWPATLVQPVGSPLSLECTVEGTSNPNLYWYRQAAGRGLQLLFYSVGIGQISSEVPQNLSASRPQDRQFILSSKKLLLSDSGFYLCAWSYGPNTEAFFGQGTRLTVV.

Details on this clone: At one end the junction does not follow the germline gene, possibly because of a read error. The CDR3 nucleotides are TGTGCCAGCAGCGCCCAAGGACAGGGTAGTTGGGCTTTC. Translated: CASSAQGQGSWAF. V usage is TRBV9 and J usage is TRBJ2-6; TRBD1 agrees at 8 bases. Germline CDR1 SGDLS, CDR2 YYNGEE. The CDR3 runs to 13 residues.

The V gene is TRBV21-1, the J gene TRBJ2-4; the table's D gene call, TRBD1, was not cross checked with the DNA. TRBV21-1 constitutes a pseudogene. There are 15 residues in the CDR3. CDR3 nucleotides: TGTGCCAGCAGCAATCGCGGACAGGGGGTGGCCATTCAGTACTTC. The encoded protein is CASSNRGQGVAIQYF.

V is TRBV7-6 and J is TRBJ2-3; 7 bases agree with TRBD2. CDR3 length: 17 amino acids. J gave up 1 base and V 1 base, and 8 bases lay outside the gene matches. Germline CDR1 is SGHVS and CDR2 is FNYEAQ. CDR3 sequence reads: CASSLVMTGGGTDTQYF. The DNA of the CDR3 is TGTGCCAGCAGCTTAGTAATGACGGGAGGCGGCACAGATACGCAGTATTTT.

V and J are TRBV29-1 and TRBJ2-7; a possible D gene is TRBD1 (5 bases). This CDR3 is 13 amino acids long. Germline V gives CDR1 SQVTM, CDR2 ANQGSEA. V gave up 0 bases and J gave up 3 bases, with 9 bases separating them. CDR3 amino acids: CSVEDERGYEQYF. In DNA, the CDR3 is TGCAGCGTTGAAGATGAAAGGGGCTACGAGCAGTACTTC.

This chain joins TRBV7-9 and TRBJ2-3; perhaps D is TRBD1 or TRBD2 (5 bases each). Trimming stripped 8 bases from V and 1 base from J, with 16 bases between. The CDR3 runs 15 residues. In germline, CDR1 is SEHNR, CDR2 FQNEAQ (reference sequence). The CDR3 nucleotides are TGTGCCAGCGTCCGGGGCCCGGATGGCACAGATACGCAGTATTTT. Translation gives CASVRGPDGTDTQYF.

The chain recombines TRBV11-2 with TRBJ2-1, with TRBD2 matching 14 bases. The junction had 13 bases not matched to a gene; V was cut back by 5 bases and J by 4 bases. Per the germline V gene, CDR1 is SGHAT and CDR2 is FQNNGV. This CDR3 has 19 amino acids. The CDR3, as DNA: TGTGCCAGCAGCCGCCACGGGACTAGCGGGAGCGGCCGGTACAATGAGCAGTTCTTC. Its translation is CASSRHGTSGSGRYNEQFF. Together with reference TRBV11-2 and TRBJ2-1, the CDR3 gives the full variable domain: EAGVAQSPRYKIIEKRQSVAFWCNPISGHATLYWYQQILGQGPKLLIQFQNNGVVDDSQLPKDRFSAERLKGVDSTLKIQPAKLEDSAVYLCASSRHGTSGSGRYNEQFFGPGTRLTVL.

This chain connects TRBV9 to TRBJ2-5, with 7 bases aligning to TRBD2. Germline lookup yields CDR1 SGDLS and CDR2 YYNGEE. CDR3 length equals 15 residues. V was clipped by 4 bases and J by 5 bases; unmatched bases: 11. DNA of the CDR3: TGTGCCAGCAGCCCAGCGGGACTAAGGCAGGAGACCCAGTACTTC. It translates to CASSPAGLRQETQYF.

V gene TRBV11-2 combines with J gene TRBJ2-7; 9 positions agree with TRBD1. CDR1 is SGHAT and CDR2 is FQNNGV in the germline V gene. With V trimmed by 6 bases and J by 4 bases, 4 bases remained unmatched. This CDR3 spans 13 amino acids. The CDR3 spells CASRVGQGYEQYF. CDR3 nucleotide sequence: TGTGCCAGCAGGGTGGGACAGGGTTACGAGCAGTACTTC.

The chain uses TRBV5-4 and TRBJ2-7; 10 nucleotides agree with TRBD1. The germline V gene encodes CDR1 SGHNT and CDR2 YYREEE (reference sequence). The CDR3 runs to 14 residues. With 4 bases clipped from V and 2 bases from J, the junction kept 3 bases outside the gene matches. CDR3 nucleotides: TGTGCCAGCAGCCCCGGGACAGGGGCCTACGAGCAGTACTTC. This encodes CASSPGTGAYEQYF.

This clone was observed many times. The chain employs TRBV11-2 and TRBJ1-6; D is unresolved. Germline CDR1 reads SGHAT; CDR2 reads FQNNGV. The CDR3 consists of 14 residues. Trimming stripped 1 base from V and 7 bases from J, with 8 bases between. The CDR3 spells CASSLGWENSPLHF. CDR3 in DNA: TGTGCCAGCAGCTTAGGCTGGGAGAATTCACCCCTCCACTTT.

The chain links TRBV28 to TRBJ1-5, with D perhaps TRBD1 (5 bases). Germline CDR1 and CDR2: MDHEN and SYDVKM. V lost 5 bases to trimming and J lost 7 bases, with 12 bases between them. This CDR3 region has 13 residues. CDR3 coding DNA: TGTGCCAGCAGTGCTGGGGGGACCCAGCCCCAGCATTTT. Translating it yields CASSAGGTQPQHF.